This T cell receptor beta chain was obtained from a study of blood T cell repertoires in COVID-19. Those enrolled, adults aged 18 to 89 years, came from some 25 US areas. Sequencing was performed with immunoSEQ multiplex PCR; in TCRdb, only in-frame clones are kept and a portion is missing. The sample shows approximately 500,000 clones, roughly 90% of them seen only once. Specimen: PBMCs or T cells enriched from blood (not recorded which). The sequence came from a woman in her 40s who had recovered from COVID-19.

CDR3 protein: CASSVTSGSGETQYF. Here the CDR3 DNA reads TGTGCCAGCAGCGTAACTAGCGGGAGCGGTGAGACCCAGTACTTC. This chain links TRBV9 with TRBJ2-5; 11 nucleotides agree with TRBD2. With V trimmed by 1 base and J by 5 bases, 4 bases remained unmatched. The germline V gene encodes CDR1 SGDLS and CDR2 YYNGEE. This CDR3 contains 15 residues.